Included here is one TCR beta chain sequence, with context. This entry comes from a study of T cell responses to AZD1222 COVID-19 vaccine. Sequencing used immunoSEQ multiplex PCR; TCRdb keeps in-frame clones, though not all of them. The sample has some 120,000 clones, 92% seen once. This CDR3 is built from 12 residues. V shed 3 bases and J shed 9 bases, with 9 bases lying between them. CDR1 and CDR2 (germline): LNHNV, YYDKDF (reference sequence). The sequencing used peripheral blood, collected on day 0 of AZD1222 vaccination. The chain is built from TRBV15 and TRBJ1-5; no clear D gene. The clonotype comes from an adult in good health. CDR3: CATSRPSGPQHF. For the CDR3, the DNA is TGTGCCACCAGCAGGCCTTCGGGGCCCCAGCATTTT.